The 18 T cell receptor beta chains below all came from one sample that was sequenced in a study of T cell responses to AZD1222 COVID-19 vaccine. The table came from immunoSEQ multiplex PCR; TCRdb's copy has only in-frame clones and leaves some out. The table has approximately 270,000 clones, around 92% seen once; the top ten hold around 0.58%. The source material was peripheral blood, sampled 28 days after the second AZD1222 dose. The receptors derive from an adult who received the AZD1222 COVID-19 vaccine.

V is TRBV29-1 and J is TRBJ2-5; a possible D gene is TRBD1 (6 bases). Trimming removed 7 bases at V and 5 bases at J, with 23 bases between. Germline V CDR1 and CDR2: SQVTM, ANQGSEA. The CDR3 runs to 15 residues. CDR3 amino acids: CSALTATGWGETQYF. The CDR3, as DNA: TGCAGCGCCCTAACTGCGACAGGTTGGGGCGAGACCCAGTACTTC.

The chain combines TRBV7-9 with TRBJ2-7; no clear D. The CDR3 runs to 12 residues. The germline gives CDR1 SEHNR, CDR2 FQNEAQ (reference sequence). V gave up 5 bases and J gave up 3 bases, with 8 bases separating them. The CDR3 DNA reads as TGTGCCAGCAGCCTACAGAGCTACGAGCAGTACTTC. As protein: CASSLQSYEQYF.

The chain combines TRBV29-1 with TRBJ2-1, with D perhaps TRBD1 or TRBD2 (5 bases each). The CDR3 loop spans 11 amino acids. Germline CDR1 is SQVTM and CDR2 is ANQGSEA. V was cut by 6 bases and J by 9 bases, with 12 bases left in between. The CDR3 DNA is TGCAGCGTCGATAATGGGGGTGAGCAGTTCTTC. It is translated as CSVDNGGEQFF.

The rearrangement links TRBV19 to TRBJ1-5, with a weak D call TRBD1 (5 bases). Germline-derived CDR1 and CDR2 are LNHDA and SQIVND (reference sequence). The V and J ends lost 5 bases and 7 bases respectively, with 12 bases between them. The CDR3 sequence is 13 residues long. As DNA, the CDR3 is TGTGCCAGTAGTTACCGGGACTCCCAGCCCCAGCATTTT. This sequence encodes CASSYRDSQPQHF.

CDR3: CAISEDDITDTQYF. The CDR3 region has the DNA TGTGCCATCAGTGAGGACGACATCACAGATACGCAGTATTTT. This chain links TRBV10-3 with TRBJ2-3, with unresolved D. Germline-derived CDR1 and CDR2 are ENHRY and SYGVKD. Trimming shortened V by 2 bases and J by 2 bases, and 8 bases separated the two germline ends. The CDR3 loop spans 14 amino acids.

V and J are TRBV6-5 and TRBJ2-7, with D possibly matching TRBD2 (6 bases). Germline V gene lookup returns CDR1 MNHEY and CDR2 SVGAGI. The CDR3 covers 15 residues. The V and J ends lost 5 bases and 2 bases respectively, with 16 bases between them. The CDR3 sequence: CASSTPGTETYEQYF. The DNA of the CDR3 is TGTGCCAGCAGTACCCCGGGGACTGAAACCTACGAGCAGTACTTC.

The genes are TRBV3-1 (or the pseudogene TRBV3-2) and TRBJ2-1; TRBD2 agrees at 7 bases. V was pared by 5 bases and J by 7 bases, with 11 bases of the junction left unmatched. This CDR3 contains 15 residues. In germline, CDR1 is LGHDT, CDR2 YNNKEL (reference sequence). This CDR3 is CASSSTSRSMNEQFF. In DNA form, the CDR3 reads TGTGCCAGCAGCTCGACTAGCAGGAGTATGAATGAGCAGTTCTTC.

This chain connects TRBV15 to TRBJ1-4, with D unresolved. Looked up from germline, CDR1 is LNHNV and CDR2 is YYDKDF (reference sequence). There are 18 residues in the CDR3. Trimming took 0 bases from V and 0 from J, leaving 14 bases between them. CDR3 loop: CATSRDRPSTATNEKLFF. The DNA of the CDR3 is TGTGCCACCAGCAGAGATAGGCCCTCGACTGCAACTAATGAAAAACTGTTTTTT.

J is TRBJ1-6 and V is TRBV5-1; 7 positions match TRBD1. CDR1 SGHRS and CDR2 YFSETQ come from the germline V gene. With V trimmed by 5 bases and J by 0 bases, 11 bases remained unmatched. The CDR3 runs to 18 residues. CDR3 protein: CASRPGTAISSYNSPLHF. The CDR3 bases are TGCGCCAGCAGACCCGGGACAGCTATTAGCTCCTATAATTCACCCCTCCACTTT.

V and J are TRBV12-2 and TRBJ2-7; the D call in the table, TRBD1, was not verified against the DNA. TRBV12-2 is a pseudogene. This CDR3 region has 17 residues. The CDR3 region has the DNA TGTGCAAGTCGCTGGATAGACAGATCCCTGGGCCTTTACGAGCAGTACTTC. The encoded protein is CASRWIDRSLGLYEQYF.

The chain joins TRBV10-3 to TRBJ1-5; the D gene is possibly TRBD1 (6 bases). The CDR3 spans 15 residues. Germline values: CDR1 ENHRY, CDR2 SYGVKD. Trimming cost V 0 bases and J 2 bases, with 8 bases left between them. The DNA for the CDR3 is TGTGCCATCAGTGAGTCGGAGGGGGGCAATCAGCCCCAGCATTTT. As protein: CAISESEGGNQPQHF.

The V and J genes are TRBV19 and TRBJ1-2; 9 bases fit TRBD1. Germline CDR1 LNHDA, CDR2 SQIVND (reference sequence). The CDR3 runs to 13 residues. The V segment lost 6 bases and the J segment 4 bases; nucleotides outside the gene matches: 3. The CDR3 sequence: CASRGQGGYGYTF. CDR3 sequence (DNA): TGTGCCAGTAGGGGACAGGGCGGCTATGGCTACACCTTC.

The chain links TRBV20-1 to TRBJ1-2, with 7 bases matching TRBD1. CDR1 and CDR2 (germline): DFQATT, SNEGSKA (reference sequence). This CDR3 spans 11 amino acids. J gave up 7 bases and V 8 bases, and 7 bases lay outside the gene matches. CDR3 region: CSLDRKGGYTF. In DNA, the CDR3 is TGCAGTTTGGACAGGAAGGGTGGCTACACCTTC.

J is TRBJ2-1 and V is TRBV5-1, with TRBD1 as a possible D gene (7 bases). CDR1 is SGHRS and CDR2 is YFSETQ in the germline V gene. V lost 4 bases to trimming and J lost 7 bases, with 24 bases between them. CDR3 length: 17 amino acids. CDR3 amino acids: CASSRGPGSGGFNEQFF. For the CDR3, the DNA is TGCGCCAGCAGCAGGGGGCCGGGCAGCGGAGGGTTTAATGAGCAGTTCTTC.

The rearrangement uses TRBV7-2 and TRBJ2-7, with 8 positions matching TRBD2. After removal of 5 bases from V and 0 bases from J, the junction contained 6 bases not matched to a gene. The length of the CDR3 is 15 residues. CDR1 and CDR2 from the germline V gene are SGHTA and FQGNSA. CDR3 nucleotides: TGTGCCAGCAGCCCCCGGGGGGGTTCCTCCTACGAGCAGTACTTC. The encoded protein is CASSPRGGSSYEQYF.

This rearrangement joins TRBV6-1 to TRBJ1-5, with TRBD1 matching over 8 bases. Looked up from germline, CDR1 is MNHNS and CDR2 is SASEGT. This CDR3 spans 14 amino acids. V dropped 1 base and J dropped 4; count of bases not matched to a gene: 0. The CDR3 nucleotides are TGTGCCAGCAGTGAAGGGACAGGGAATCAGCCCCAGCATTTT. Translated: CASSEGTGNQPQHF.

V and J are TRBV6-5 and TRBJ1-1; D gene ambiguous. The V gene lost 0 bases and the J gene lost 5 bases, with 13 bases spanning the gap. CDR1 MNHEY and CDR2 SVGAGI come from the germline V gene. CDR3 size: 15 residues. CDR3: CASSYSLEGWTEAFF. CDR3 nucleotide sequence: TGTGCCAGCAGTTACTCGCTAGAGGGATGGACTGAAGCTTTCTTT.

The chain recombines TRBV7-9 with TRBJ1-2; no firm D call. Per the germline V gene, CDR1 is SEHNR and CDR2 is FQNEAQ (reference sequence). The CDR3 is 14 amino acids. Trimming shortened V by 0 bases and J by 4 bases, and 9 bases separated the two germline ends. The DNA of the CDR3 is TGTGCCAGCAGCTTAGCCGACGGGTTCTATGGCTACACCTTC. The encoded protein is CASSLADGFYGYTF.